This TCR beta chain was captured by sequencing in a study of long-term antiretroviral therapy in people with HIV. This CDR3 spans 13 amino acids. In germline, CDR1 is MNHEY, CDR2 SVGAGI. Trimming cost V 4 bases and J 8 bases, with 14 bases left between them. Survey-level resolution applied to immunoSEQ assay v3.0. Sequencing was intended to reach about 35,000-50,000 T-cell genomes per sample. TCRdb's table, derived via immunoSEQ multiplex PCR, lists solely in-frame clones and lacks some. Here the sample spans more than 25,000 clones, approximately 90% being singletons. For each donor, at least one pre-ART and at least two post-ART PBMC samples were available. Among participants with HIV, every one received treatment in the United States.

Sample: unsorted PBMCs, taken 3.1 years after starting antiretroviral therapy. The sequence was collected from a man aged 18 to 30 with HIV. V is TRBV6-5 and J is TRBJ1-2; no clear D gene. The CDR3 nucleotides read TGTGCCAGCAGTTTGGACGGTGCGGGAGGCTACACCTTC. This sequence encodes CASSLDGAGGYTF.